The sequence of this TCR beta chain was determined in a study of beta chain features in type 1 diabetes. Study-level findings and limits: Cells that show high TCR expression could be over-represented by cDNA sequencing. Shortening of TCRB CDR3s, moderate but significant, appeared in all four CD4+ subsets of Type 1 diabetes patients.

Only a few counts were recorded for this clone. Its cognate antigen is unknown. Other DNA sequences of this sample code for an identical CDR3. All of the isolated RNA was reverse transcribed, so expressed TCRB transcripts were sequenced. Data came from immunoSEQ multiplex PCR; TCRdb stores just in-frame clones and leaves some out. The sample includes more than 550,000 clones, about 14% of them seen just once. The germline V gene has CDR1 SGDLS and CDR2 YYNGEE. The CDR3 extends over 14 amino acids. Trimming took off 0 bases at V and 0 bases at J, with 1 base between the two ends. Cell sorting via CD45RO/CCR7/CD25/CD127/CD95/CD27 was performed to obtain CD4+ naive, central memory, regulatory and stem cell-like memory cells.

The sequence came from a man aged 18 to 30 with type 1 diabetes. J is TRBJ2-6 and V is TRBV9; D is uncertain. Sequenced input: naive CD4+ T cells from blood. This chain's CDR3 is CASSVDSGANVLTF. In nucleotides, the CDR3 is TGTGCCAGCAGCGTAGACTCTGGGGCCAACGTCCTGACTTTC.